The rows below give T cell receptor beta chains drawn from one sample of a study of T-cell reconstitution after alpha-beta-depleted transplantation in children. A single record per CDR3 protein comes from TCRdb applying MiXCR to the PCR reads. The profile shows about a million distinct CDR3 sequences, around 30% of them singletons. Material: PBMCs, mostly from graft donor cells, obtained 360 days after TCRalphabeta/CD19-depleted stem cell transplant. Receptors were obtained from a boy under three years old who had a stem cell transplant for SCID, so the T cells may come from the graft donor. CDR3s include the opening cysteine and the closing phenylalanine or tryptophan. D genes are given only for firm matches. A clone size is listed for some rows: how often the clone was seen (once, few, many), or a class if it is expanded.

CDR3 DNA | CDR3 protein | D gene | J gene | clone size | V gene
TGCGCCAGCAGCCAAGATAGTTCTCGACAGGGGAGGGCAGAGACCCAGTACTTC | CASSQDSSRQGRAETQYF | - | TRBJ2-5 | few | TRBV4-3
TGTGCCAGCAGTTTAGAATGGGGGCGACCGGGTTACAATGAGCAGTTCTTC | CASSLEWGRPGYNEQFF | - | TRBJ2-1 | few | TRBV27
TGTGCCTGGAGTGCCCTCGGGAACTATGGCTACACCTTC | CAWSALGNYGYTF | - | TRBJ1-2 | - | TRBV30
TGTGCCAGCAGTTCACCGGGACAGGGTAATGGCTACACCTTC | CASSSPGQGNGYTF | TRBD1 | TRBJ1-2 | - | TRBV6-5
TGTGCCAGCAGCCGGATACAGGGGGACACTGAAGCTTTCTTT | CASSRIQGDTEAFF | TRBD1 | TRBJ1-1 | - | TRBV28
TGTGCCAGCACCTCTATAACACCGCCGCAAGAGACCCAGTACTTC | CASTSITPPQETQYF | - | TRBJ2-5 | - | TRBV7-9
TGCAGCGTTGAATTCCATATGGCTAGTTTCCCTAATGAGCAGTTCTTC | CSVEFHMASFPNEQFF | - | TRBJ2-1 | - | TRBV29-1
TGTGCCAGCAGCCCTAAGACAGGATCCTACAATGAGCAGTTCTTC | CASSPKTGSYNEQFF | - | TRBJ2-1 | - | TRBV6-1
TGTGCCAGCAGCCAGTTCTATAGCAATCAGCCCCAGCATTTT | CASSQFYSNQPQHF | - | TRBJ1-5 | - | TRBV7-8
TGTGCCAGCGCCCTAAGCAGGGGGAGGCAGTACTTC | CASALSRGRQYF | TRBD1 | TRBJ2-7 | few | TRBV7-9
TGTGCCAGCAGCCAAGGGGGGTATGATACGCAGTATTTT | CASSQGGYDTQYF | - | TRBJ2-3 | - | TRBV3-1
TGTGCCAGCAGTTCCCCGGGGGAAAACATTCAGTACTTC | CASSSPGENIQYF | - | TRBJ2-4 | many | TRBV27
TGTGCCAGCAGTTTTCCCCAAGGCTCGGCGGCAGATACGCAGTATTTT | CASSFPQGSAADTQYF | - | TRBJ2-3 | - | TRBV12-3/TRBV12-4